This note documents a single TCR beta chain sequence. The data were taken from a study of cytomegalovirus exposure and HLA in healthy donors. Study summary: Most genotyped donors, roughly 80% of around 370, had Caucasian-associated genetic ancestry.

The PCR ran on 60 Vbeta and 13 Jbeta primers. Sequencing was performed with immunoSEQ multiplex PCR; in TCRdb, only in-frame clones are kept and a portion is missing. The table includes roughly 240,000 clones, approximately 81% detected once. Per germline, CDR1 SGHVS and CDR2 FQNEAQ. This CDR3 has 13 amino acids. Between the trimmed V and J ends, which lost 1 base and 8 bases, there was a span of 11 bases. This sequence originates from a girl aged 2 to 10 in good health and CMV-seronegative. The chain links TRBV7-8 to TRBJ1-2; tentatively, D is TRBD1 (6 bases). Sample: PBMCs. The CDR3 sequence: CASSLGLDRGYTF. CDR3 bases: TGTGCCAGCAGCTTAGGCCTTGACAGGGGCTACACCTTC.